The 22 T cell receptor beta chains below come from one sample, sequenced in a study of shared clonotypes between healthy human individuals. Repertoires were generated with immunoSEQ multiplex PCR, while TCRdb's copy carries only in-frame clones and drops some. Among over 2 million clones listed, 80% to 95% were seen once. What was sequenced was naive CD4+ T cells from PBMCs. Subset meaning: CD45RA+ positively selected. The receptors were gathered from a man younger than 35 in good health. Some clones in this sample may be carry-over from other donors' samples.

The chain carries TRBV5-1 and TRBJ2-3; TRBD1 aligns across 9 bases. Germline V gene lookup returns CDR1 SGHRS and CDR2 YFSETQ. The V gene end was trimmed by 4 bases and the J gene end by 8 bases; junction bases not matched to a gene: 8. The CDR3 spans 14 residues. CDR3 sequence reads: CASSTLLQGATQYF. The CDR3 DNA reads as TGCGCCAGCAGCACTCTTTTACAGGGGGCTACGCAGTATTTT.

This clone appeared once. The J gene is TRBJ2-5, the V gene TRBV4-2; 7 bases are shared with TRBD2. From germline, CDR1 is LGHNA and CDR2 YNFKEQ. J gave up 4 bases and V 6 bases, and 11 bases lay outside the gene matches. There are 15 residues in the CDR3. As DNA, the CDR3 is TGTGCCAGCAGTCGTGGTGTTTCGGGGGGAGAGACCCAGTACTTC. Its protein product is CASSRGVSGGETQYF.

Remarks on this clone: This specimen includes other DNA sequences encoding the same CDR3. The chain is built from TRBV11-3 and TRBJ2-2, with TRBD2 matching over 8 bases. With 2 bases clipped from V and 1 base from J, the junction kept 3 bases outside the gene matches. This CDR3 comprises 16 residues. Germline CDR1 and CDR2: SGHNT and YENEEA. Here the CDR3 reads CASSLLAGGNTGELFF. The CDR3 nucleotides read TGTGCCAGCAGCTTACTGGCGGGAGGGAACACCGGGGAGCTGTTTTTT. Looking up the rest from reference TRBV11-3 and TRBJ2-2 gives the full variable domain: EAGVVQSPRYKIIEKKQPVAFWCNPISGHNTLYWYLQNLGQGPELLIRYENEEAVDDSQLPKDRFSAERLKGVDSTLKIQPAELGDSAVYLCASSLLAGGNTGELFFGEGSRLTVL.

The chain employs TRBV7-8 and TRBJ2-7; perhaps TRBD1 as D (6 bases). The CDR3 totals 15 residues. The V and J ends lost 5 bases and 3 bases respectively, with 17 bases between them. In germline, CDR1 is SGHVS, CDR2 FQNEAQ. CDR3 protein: CASSTLDSHYYEQYF. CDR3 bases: TGTGCCAGCAGCACGCTGGACAGCCACTACTACGAGCAGTACTTC.

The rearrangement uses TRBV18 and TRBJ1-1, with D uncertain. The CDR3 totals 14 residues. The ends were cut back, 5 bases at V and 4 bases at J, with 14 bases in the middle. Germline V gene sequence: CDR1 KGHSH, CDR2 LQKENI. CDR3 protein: CASSGSLTVTEAFF. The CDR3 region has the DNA TGTGCCAGCTCAGGGTCGCTCACCGTCACTGAAGCTTTCTTT.

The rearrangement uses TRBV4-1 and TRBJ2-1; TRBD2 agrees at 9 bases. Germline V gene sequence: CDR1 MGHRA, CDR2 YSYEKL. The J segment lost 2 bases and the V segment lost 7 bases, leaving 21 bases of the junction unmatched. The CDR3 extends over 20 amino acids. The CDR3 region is CASTSKQLAGNGATYNEQFF. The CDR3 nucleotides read TGCGCCAGCACCTCCAAGCAACTAGCGGGCAACGGTGCAACCTACAATGAGCAGTTCTTC.

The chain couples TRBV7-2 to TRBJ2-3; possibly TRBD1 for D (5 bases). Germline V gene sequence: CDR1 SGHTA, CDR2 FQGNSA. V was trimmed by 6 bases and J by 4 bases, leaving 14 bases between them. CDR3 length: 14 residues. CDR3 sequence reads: CASSSQGPPDTQYF. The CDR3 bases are TGTGCCAGCAGTTCGCAGGGCCCCCCAGATACGCAGTATTTT.

The CDR3, as DNA: TGTGCCAGCAGGACCGTTGCGGGAGGTTCCTACGAGCAGTACTTC. It codes for CASRTVAGGSYEQYF. The genes are TRBV5-5 and TRBJ2-7; 8 nucleotides agree with TRBD2. J lost 1 base, V lost 5 bases, and 8 bases had no gene match. The CDR3 is 15 amino acids. The germline V gene has CDR1 SGHKS and CDR2 YYEKEE (reference sequence).

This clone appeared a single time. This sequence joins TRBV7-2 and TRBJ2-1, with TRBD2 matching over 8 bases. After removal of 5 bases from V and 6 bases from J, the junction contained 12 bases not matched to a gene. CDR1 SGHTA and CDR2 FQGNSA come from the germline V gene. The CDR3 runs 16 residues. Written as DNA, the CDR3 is TGTGCCAGCAGCCAAGCGGGACTAGGTAATTCCAATGAGCAGTTCTTC. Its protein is CASSQAGLGNSNEQFF. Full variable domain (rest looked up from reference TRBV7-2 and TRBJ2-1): GAGVSQSPSNKVTEKGKDVELRCDPISGHTALYWYRQSLGQGLEFLIYFQGNSAPDKSGLPSDRFSAERTGGSVSTLTIQRTQQEDSAVYLCASSQAGLGNSNEQFFGPGTRLTVL.

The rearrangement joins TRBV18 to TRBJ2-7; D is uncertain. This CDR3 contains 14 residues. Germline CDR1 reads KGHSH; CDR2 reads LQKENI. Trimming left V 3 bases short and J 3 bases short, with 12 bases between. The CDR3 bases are TGTGCCAGCTCACCCGGAGATGGTATCTACGAGCAGTACTTC. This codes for CASSPGDGIYEQYF.

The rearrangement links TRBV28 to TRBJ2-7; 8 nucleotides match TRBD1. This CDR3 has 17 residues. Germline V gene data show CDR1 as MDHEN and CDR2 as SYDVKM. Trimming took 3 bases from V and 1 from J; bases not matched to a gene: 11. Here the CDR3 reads CASSLPRGDRGSYEQYF. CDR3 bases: TGTGCCAGCAGTTTGCCTAGAGGCGACAGGGGTTCCTACGAGCAGTACTTC.

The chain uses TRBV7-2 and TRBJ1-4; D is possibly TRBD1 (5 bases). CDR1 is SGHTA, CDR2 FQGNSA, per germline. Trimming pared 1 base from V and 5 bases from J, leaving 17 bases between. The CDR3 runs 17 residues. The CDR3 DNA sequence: TGTGCCAGCAGCTTAGGACGCGCTGCAGGGATCAATGAAAAACTGTTTTTT. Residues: CASSLGRAAGINEKLFF.

CDR3 loop: CASSPDSSYEQYF. DNA of the CDR3: TGTGCCAGCAGCCCCGACAGTTCCTACGAGCAGTACTTC. The chain joins TRBV11-2 to TRBJ2-7; D is perhaps TRBD1 (5 bases). Trimming cost V 5 bases and J 1 base, with 9 bases left between them. Per germline, CDR1 SGHAT and CDR2 FQNNGV. The CDR3 is 13 amino acids.

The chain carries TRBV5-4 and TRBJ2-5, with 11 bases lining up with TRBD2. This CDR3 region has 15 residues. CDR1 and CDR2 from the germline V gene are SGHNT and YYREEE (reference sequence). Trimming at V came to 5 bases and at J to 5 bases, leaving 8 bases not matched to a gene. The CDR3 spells CASRLAGGPGETQYF. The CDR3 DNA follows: TGTGCCAGCAGATTAGCGGGAGGGCCGGGGGAGACCCAGTACTTC.

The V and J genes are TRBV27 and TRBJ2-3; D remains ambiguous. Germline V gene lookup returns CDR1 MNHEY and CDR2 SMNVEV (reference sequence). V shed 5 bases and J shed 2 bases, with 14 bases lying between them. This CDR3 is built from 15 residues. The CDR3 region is CASSPWARTTDTQYF. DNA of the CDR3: TGTGCCAGCAGTCCATGGGCACGTACCACAGATACGCAGTATTTT.

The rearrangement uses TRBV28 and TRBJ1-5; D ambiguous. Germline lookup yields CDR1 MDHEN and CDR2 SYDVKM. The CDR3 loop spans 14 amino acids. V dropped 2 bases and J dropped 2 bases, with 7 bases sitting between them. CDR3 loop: CASSLTQRNQPQHF. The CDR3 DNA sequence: TGTGCCAGCAGTTTAACACAACGCAATCAGCCCCAGCATTTT. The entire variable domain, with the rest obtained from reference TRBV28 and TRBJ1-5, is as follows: DVKVTQSSRYLVKRTGEKVFLECVQDMDHENMFWYRQDPGLGLRLIYFSYDVKMKEKGDIPEGYSVSREKKERFSLILESASTNQTSMYLCASSLTQRNQPQHFGDGTRLSIL.

The CDR3 DNA reads as TGTGCCAGCAGCCACGCCCCATGGCGGGAGTTGGTCAACGAGCAGTACTTC. Translation gives CASSHAPWRELVNEQYF. This chain uses TRBV14 with TRBJ2-7, with TRBD2 matching over 7 bases. This CDR3 is built from 17 residues. Germline V CDR1 and CDR2: SGHDN, FVKESK. V gave up 3 bases and J gave up 5 bases; unmatched junction bases: 16. The full variable domain, in which reference TRBV14 and TRBJ2-7 provide the parts outside the CDR3, is EAGVTQFPSHSVIEKGQTVTLRCDPISGHDNLYWYRRVMGKEIKFLLHFVKESKQDESGMPNNRFLAERTGGTYSTLKVQPAELEDSGVYFCASSHAPWRELVNEQYFGPGTRLTVT.

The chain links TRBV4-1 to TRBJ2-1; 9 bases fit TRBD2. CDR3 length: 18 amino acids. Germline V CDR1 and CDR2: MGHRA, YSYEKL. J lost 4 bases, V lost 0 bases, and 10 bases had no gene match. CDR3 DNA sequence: TGCGCCAGCAGCCAAGAGGGGAGTCTAGCGGGGACGTACAATGAGCAGTTCTTC. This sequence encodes CASSQEGSLAGTYNEQFF.

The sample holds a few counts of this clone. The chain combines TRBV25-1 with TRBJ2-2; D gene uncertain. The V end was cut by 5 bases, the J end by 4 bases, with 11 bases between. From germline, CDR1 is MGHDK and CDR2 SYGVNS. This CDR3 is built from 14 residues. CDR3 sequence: CASSFRDSTGELFF. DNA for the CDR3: TGTGCCAGCAGTTTTAGAGACTCCACCGGGGAGCTGTTTTTT.

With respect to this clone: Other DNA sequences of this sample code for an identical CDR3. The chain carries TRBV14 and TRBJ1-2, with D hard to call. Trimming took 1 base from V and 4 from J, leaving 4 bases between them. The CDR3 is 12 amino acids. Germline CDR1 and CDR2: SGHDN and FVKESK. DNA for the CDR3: TGTGCCAGCAGCCAAGGACCCTATGGCTACACCTTC. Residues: CASSQGPYGYTF.

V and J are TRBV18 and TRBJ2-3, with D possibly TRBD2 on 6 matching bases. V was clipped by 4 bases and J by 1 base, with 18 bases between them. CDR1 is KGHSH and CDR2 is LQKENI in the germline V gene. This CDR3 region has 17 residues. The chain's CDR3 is CASSLDGGNLRTDTQYF. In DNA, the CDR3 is TGTGCCAGCTCACTGGACGGGGGAAACCTCCGCACAGATACGCAGTATTTT.

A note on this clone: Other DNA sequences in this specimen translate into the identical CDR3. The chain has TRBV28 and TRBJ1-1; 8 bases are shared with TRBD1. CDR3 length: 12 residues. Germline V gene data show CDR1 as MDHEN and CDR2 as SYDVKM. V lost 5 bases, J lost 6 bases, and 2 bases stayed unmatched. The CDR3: CASSLQGAEAFF. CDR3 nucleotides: TGTGCCAGCAGTCTACAGGGGGCTGAAGCTTTCTTT.